Presented here are 26 T cell receptor beta chains from one specimen sequenced in a study of beta chain features in type 1 diabetes. Overall study findings and caveats: Among patients with Type 1 diabetes, TCRB CDR3s were moderately but significantly shorter in every one of the four CD4+ subsets.

Investigators reverse transcribed all isolated RNA, so they sequenced expressed TCRB transcripts. Data came from immunoSEQ multiplex PCR; TCRdb stores just in-frame clones and leaves some out. The sample has around 360,000 clones; 10% to 15% are singletons. Their antigens remain unidentified. The sequencing sample was made of naive CD4+ T cells from blood. These receptors came from a woman younger than 30 with type 1 diabetes.

This clone was counted only a few times. The rearrangement links TRBV5-4 to TRBJ1-2, with D perhaps TRBD1 (5 bases). The germline V and J ends were trimmed by 4 bases and 0 bases, with 19 bases remaining between them. The CDR3 length is 17 residues. Germline CDR1 is SGHNT and CDR2 is YYREEE (reference sequence). DNA for the CDR3: TGTGCCAGCAGCCAAGAGGTCACCGGGGGACCTAACTATGGCTACACCTTC. Translating gives CASSQEVTGGPNYGYTF.

V usage is TRBV2 and J usage is TRBJ1-6, with a tentative D call TRBD1 (6 bases). The germline gives CDR1 SNHLY, CDR2 FYNNEI. This CDR3 comprises 14 residues. The V end lost 6 bases, the J end lost 7 bases, and 13 bases lay between the germline ends. CDR3 amino acids: CASRETGPNSPLHF. The CDR3 nucleotides read TGTGCCAGCAGGGAGACAGGACCAAATTCACCCCTCCACTTT.

The chain is built from TRBV30 and TRBJ2-6; 7 nucleotides align to TRBD1. Germline CDR1 GTSNPN, CDR2 SVGIG (reference sequence). This CDR3 comprises 17 residues. Trimming took 0 bases from V and 2 from J; bases not matched to a gene: 7. The CDR3 region is CAWSVDRVKPGANVLTF. In nucleotides, the CDR3 is TGTGCCTGGAGTGTAGACAGGGTAAAACCTGGGGCCAACGTCCTGACTTTC.

This clone was counted between two and nine times. The chain has TRBV27 and TRBJ1-2; 11 nucleotides line up with TRBD1. There are 15 residues in the CDR3. V lost 2 bases to trimming and J lost 4 bases; unmatched junction nucleotides: 3. The germline CDR1 and CDR2 sequences are MNHEY and SMNVEV (reference sequence). The CDR3 region is CASSLGTGGIYGYTF. For the CDR3, the DNA is TGTGCCAGCAGTTTAGGGACAGGGGGAATCTATGGCTACACCTTC.

V usage is TRBV27 and J usage is TRBJ1-5, with D perhaps TRBD1 (5 bases). Trimming stripped 6 bases from V and 2 bases from J, with 11 bases between. The CDR3 spans 14 residues. Germline CDR1 is MNHEY and CDR2 is SMNVEV (reference sequence). CDR3 nucleotides: TGTGCCAGCAGACCGGGGGGGGGCAATCAGCCCCAGCATTTT. Its translation is CASRPGGGNQPQHF.

This clone was detected a few times. The CDR3 region is CASSPGDRDHQPQHF. The CDR3 coding sequence is TGCGCCAGCAGCCCAGGGGACAGGGATCATCAGCCCCAGCATTTT. The rearrangement joins TRBV5-1 to TRBJ1-5, with 9 bases lining up with TRBD1. J lost 5 bases, V lost 4 bases, and 7 bases had no gene match. Germline CDR1 and CDR2: SGHRS and YFSETQ. This CDR3 region has 15 residues.

CDR3 in amino acids: CASSPKGRTTHNEQFF. DNA of the CDR3: TGTGCCAGCAGCCCGAAAGGAAGGACTACCCACAATGAGCAGTTCTTC. The chain links TRBV21-1 to TRBJ2-1; TRBD2 is the table's D call and was not checked against the DNA. TRBV21-1 is a pseudogene. The CDR3 totals 16 residues.

This chain uses TRBV7-3 with TRBJ1-1, with TRBD1 identical over 11 bases. The CDR3 extends over 15 amino acids. The trim removed 4 bases at V and 6 bases at J, leaving 7 bases unmatched. Germline V gene lookup returns CDR1 SGHTA and CDR2 FQGTGA. The CDR3 loop reads CASSSSTGQGAEAFF. For the CDR3, the DNA is TGTGCCAGCAGCTCCTCAACGGGACAGGGGGCTGAAGCTTTCTTT.

In this sample, this clone turned up a few times. The CDR3 region is CASSHGTAPSEQYF. The CDR3 region has the DNA TGCGCCAGCAGCCACGGGACAGCTCCCTCCGAGCAGTACTTC. V gene TRBV4-3 combines with J gene TRBJ2-7; 7 nucleotides align to TRBD1. With 3 bases clipped from V and 6 bases from J, the junction kept 8 bases outside the gene matches. In germline, CDR1 is LGHNA, CDR2 YSLEER. The CDR3 consists of 14 residues.

The rearrangement links TRBV28 to TRBJ2-7; possible D gene TRBD2, 6 bases. The V end was cut by 1 base, the J end by 4 bases, with 14 bases between. The CDR3 is 15 amino acids. The germline V gene encodes CDR1 MDHEN and CDR2 SYDVKM. This CDR3 reads CASSLSGKAGYEQYF. In DNA, the CDR3 is TGTGCCAGCAGTTTATCGGGCAAGGCGGGATACGAGCAGTACTTC.

In this sample, this clone turned up a few times. This chain joins TRBV10-3 and TRBJ2-1; D is possibly TRBD1 (6 bases). V lost 8 bases and J lost 0, with 17 bases in between. CDR1 is ENHRY and CDR2 is SYGVKD in the germline V gene. This CDR3 is 16 amino acids long. The CDR3 region is CAIARTDLSSYNEQFF. The CDR3 region has the DNA TGTGCCATCGCCCGGACAGACCTAAGCTCCTACAATGAGCAGTTCTTC.

In this sample, this clone turned up a few times. This chain uses TRBV5-6 with TRBJ2-5; 12 bases align to TRBD2. This CDR3 spans 15 amino acids. The ends lost 4 bases at V and 3 bases at J; junction bases unmatched: 4. CDR1 is SGHDT and CDR2 is YYEEEE in the germline V gene. The CDR3 sequence: CASSRRTSGEETQYF. The CDR3 DNA sequence: TGTGCCAGCAGCCGCAGGACTAGCGGGGAAGAGACCCAGTACTTC.

This clone was detected a few times. The chain joins TRBV18 to TRBJ1-5; no clear D gene. Germline values: CDR1 KGHSH, CDR2 LQKENI. The CDR3 loop spans 15 amino acids. The V and J ends lost 3 bases and 0 bases respectively, with 9 bases between them. For the CDR3, the DNA is TGTGCCAGCTCACCCCGGGATACTAGCAATCAGCCCCAGCATTTT. Protein: CASSPRDTSNQPQHF.

This clone was observed a handful of times. The rearrangement links TRBV5-1 to TRBJ1-2, with D possibly matching TRBD1 (6 bases). This CDR3 is 15 amino acids long. Trimming cost V 4 bases and J 4 bases, with 17 bases left between them. Germline CDR1 and CDR2: SGHRS and YFSETQ. For the CDR3, the DNA is TGCGCCAGCAGCGGTCCAGGGGCTCTCCCCTATGGCTACACCTTC. Its protein product is CASSGPGALPYGYTF. The entire variable domain, with the rest obtained from reference TRBV5-1 and TRBJ1-2, is as follows: KAGVTQTPRYLIKTRGQQVTLSCSPISGHRSVSWYQQTPGQGLQFLFEYFSETQRNKGNFPGRFSGRQFSNSRSEMNVSTLELGDSALYLCASSGPGALPYGYTFGSGTRLTVV.

This clone was recorded a few times. The chain has TRBV28 and TRBJ1-2; no reliable D call. V shed 8 bases and J shed 4 bases, with 17 bases lying between them. In germline, CDR1 is MDHEN, CDR2 SYDVKM. This CDR3 is 14 amino acids long. DNA for the CDR3: TGTGCCAGCGCCCGGGTCGGTATGGGCTATGGCTACACCTTC. It codes for CASARVGMGYGYTF.

This clone has just a few counts. V gene TRBV13 combines with J gene TRBJ1-2, with TRBD1 identical over 7 bases. The trim removed 3 bases at V and 3 bases at J, leaving 1 base unmatched. Germline CDR1 reads PRHDT; CDR2 reads FYEKMQ (reference sequence). This CDR3 contains 13 residues. The CDR3 sequence is CASSFGQDYGYTF. In DNA form, the CDR3 reads TGTGCCAGCAGCTTTGGACAGGACTATGGCTACACCTTC.

This clone appeared a few times. The gene calls are TRBV9 and TRBJ1-2; TRBD1 matches at 7 bases. V lost 3 bases and J lost 8; bases outside the gene matches: 7. The CDR3 is made up of 13 amino acids. Germline lookup yields CDR1 SGDLS and CDR2 YYNGEE. The CDR3 loop is CASSGYQGGGYTF. The CDR3 DNA reads as TGTGCCAGCAGCGGATACCAGGGGGGAGGCTACACCTTC.

This clone was seen a few times. The genes are TRBV7-2 and TRBJ2-1, with 11 bases fitting TRBD2. This CDR3 spans 15 amino acids. Germline V gene lookup returns CDR1 SGHTA and CDR2 FQGNSA. V lost 4 bases, J lost 9 bases, and 8 bases stayed unmatched. CDR3 DNA: TGTGCCAGCAGCTCCACTAGCGGGAGTTACTCTGAGCAGTTCTTC. Amino acids: CASSSTSGSYSEQFF.

This clone was observed a handful of times. V usage is TRBV19 and J usage is TRBJ1-1, with D tentatively TRBD1 (6 bases). The germline V gene encodes CDR1 LNHDA and CDR2 SQIVND (reference sequence). This CDR3 region has 13 residues. V was pared by 9 bases and J by 4 bases, with 15 bases between. The CDR3 loop reads CARGGGPTTEAFF. The CDR3 DNA is TGTGCCAGAGGGGGGGGACCCACCACTGAAGCTTTCTTT.

This clone was detected only a few times. The V gene is TRBV7-9, the J gene TRBJ2-1, with TRBD1 as a possible D gene (6 bases). V was clipped by 5 bases and J by 4 bases, with 24 bases between them. Germline values: CDR1 SEHNR, CDR2 FQNEAQ (reference sequence). This CDR3 is built from 18 residues. CDR3: CASSRAGVGRGHYNEQFF. The CDR3 DNA is TGTGCCAGCAGCCGCGCCGGTGTTGGCAGGGGTCATTACAATGAGCAGTTCTTC.

The chain links TRBV11-3 to TRBJ1-1, with D possibly being TRBD1 (6 bases). This CDR3 has 15 residues. Germline V lookup: CDR1 SGHNT, CDR2 YENEEA. V was trimmed by 2 bases and J by 1 base, leaving 11 bases between them. The CDR3 spells CASSLWDTQNTEAFF. CDR3 DNA sequence: TGTGCCAGCAGCTTATGGGACACCCAGAACACTGAAGCTTTCTTT.

This clone turned up a few times. The chain couples TRBV28 to TRBJ2-4; TRBD2 is a possible D gene (6 bases). The CDR3 extends over 14 amino acids. The ends were cut back, 8 bases at V and 1 base at J, with 12 bases in the middle. CDR1 is MDHEN and CDR2 is SYDVKM in the germline V gene. CDR3: CASGRGTAKNIQYF. CDR3 sequence (DNA): TGTGCCAGCGGTCGGGGGACCGCCAAAAACATTCAGTACTTC.

This clone was detected a few times. This chain connects TRBV13 to TRBJ1-2; possibly TRBD1 for D (6 bases). Germline-derived CDR1 and CDR2 are PRHDT and FYEKMQ (reference sequence). V shed 2 bases and J shed 4 bases, with 14 bases lying between them. The CDR3 extends over 15 amino acids. CDR3 region: CASSLKPTGIYGYTF. For the CDR3, the DNA is TGTGCCAGCAGCTTAAAGCCTACAGGGATCTATGGCTACACCTTC.

The chain is built from TRBV5-4 and TRBJ1-1; perhaps TRBD1 as D (6 bases). The CDR3 consists of 15 residues. Germline CDR1 SGHNT, CDR2 YYREEE (reference sequence). V lost 3 bases, J lost 5 bases, and 17 bases lay in between. The CDR3: CASSSGGIAGTEAFF. The CDR3, as DNA: TGTGCCAGCAGCTCGGGGGGCATAGCTGGGACTGAAGCTTTCTTT.

Only a few counts were recorded for this clone. This chain connects TRBV7-2 to TRBJ2-3, with 9 bases aligning to TRBD2. CDR3 length: 16 residues. From germline, CDR1 is SGHTA and CDR2 FQGNSA. Germline trimming cut 1 base from V and 4 bases from J; bases unmatched to any gene: 6. CDR3 nucleotides: TGTGCCAGCAGCTTAGGGGGCGGGGGGGCGGCAGATACGCAGTATTTT. This codes for CASSLGGGGAADTQYF.

This clone has more than one count but fewer than ten. The J gene is TRBJ2-1, the V gene TRBV7-9; 7 bases align to TRBD2. The CDR3 covers 15 residues. V shed 6 bases and J 5 bases; nucleotides not matched to a gene: 10. Germline CDR1 SEHNR, CDR2 FQNEAQ (reference sequence). The CDR3 DNA reads TGTGCCAGCAGTTTGCTCCGGGACTACAACAATGAGCAGTTCTTC. Translated, it gives CASSLLRDYNNEQFF.